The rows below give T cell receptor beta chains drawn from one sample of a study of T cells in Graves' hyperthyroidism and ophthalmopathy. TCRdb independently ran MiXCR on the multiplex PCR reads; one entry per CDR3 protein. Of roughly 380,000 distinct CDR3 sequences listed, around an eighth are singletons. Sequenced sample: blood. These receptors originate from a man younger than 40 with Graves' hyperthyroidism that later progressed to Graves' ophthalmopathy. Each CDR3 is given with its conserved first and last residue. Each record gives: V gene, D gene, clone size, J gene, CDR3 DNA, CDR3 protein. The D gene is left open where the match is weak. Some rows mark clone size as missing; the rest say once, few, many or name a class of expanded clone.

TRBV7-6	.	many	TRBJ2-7	TGTGCCAGCAGCATCGGGACATTTTCCTACGAGCAGTACTTC	CASSIGTFSYEQYF
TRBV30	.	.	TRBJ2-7	TGTGCCGGAACAAGCTTTTACGAGCAGTACTTC	CAGTSFYEQYF
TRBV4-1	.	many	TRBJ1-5	TGCGCCAGCAGCCAAGGGGAGGCCCTCAATCAGCCCCAGCATTTT	CASSQGEALNQPQHF
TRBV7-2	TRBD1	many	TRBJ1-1	TGTGCCAGCAGCCCCTACGAGGGGGCGAGGGCTGAAGCTTTCTTT	CASSPYEGARAEAFF
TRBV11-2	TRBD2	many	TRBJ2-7	TGTGCCAGCAGCTTTCCGGGACTAGATTACGAGCAGTACTTC	CASSFPGLDYEQYF
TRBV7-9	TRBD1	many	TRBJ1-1	TGTGCCAGCAGCCGGGACAGGGTATCGTCCACTGAAGCTTTCTTT	CASSRDRVSSTEAFF
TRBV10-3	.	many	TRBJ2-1	TGTGCCATCAGGACTCACAATGAGCAGTTCTTC	CAIRTHNEQFF
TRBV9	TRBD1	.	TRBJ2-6	TGTGCCAGCAGCGCCGGGACAGGGACTTCTGGGGCCAACGTCCTGACTTTC	CASSAGTGTSGANVLTF
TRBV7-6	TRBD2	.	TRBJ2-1	TGTGCCAGCAGCCTAGGGGACTACTACAATGAGCAGTTCTTC	CASSLGDYYNEQFF
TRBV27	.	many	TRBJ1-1	TGTGCCAGCAGGGGGATAGAAACTGAAGCTTTCTTT	CASRGIETEAFF
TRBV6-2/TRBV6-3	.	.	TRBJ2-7	TGTGCCAGCAGTCCAAGGGGCAGGGAGCAGTACTTC	CASSPRGREQYF
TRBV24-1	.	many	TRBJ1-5	TGTGCCACCAGTGATTCTGCAGGGCCCCAGCATTTT	CATSDSAGPQHF
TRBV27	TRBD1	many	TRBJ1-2	TGTGCCAGCGCCTGGACAGGGGGTAACCCCTATGGCTACACCTTC	CASAWTGGNPYGYTF
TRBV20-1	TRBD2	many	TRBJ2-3	TGCAGTGCTCCCCTGGGGACTATAAACACAGATACGCAGTATTTT	CSAPLGTINTDTQYF
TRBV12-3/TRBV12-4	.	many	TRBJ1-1	TGTGCCAGCAGTCGAGGTACCGGGACATTGAACACTGAAGCTTTCTTT	CASSRGTGTLNTEAFF
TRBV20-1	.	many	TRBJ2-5	TGCAGTGCTCGGACAGATGCTCGGGGGACCCAGTACTTC	CSARTDARGTQYF
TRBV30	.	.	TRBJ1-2	TGTGCCTGGATCCCGGGCTTGACTAACTATGGCTACACCTTC	CAWIPGLTNYGYTF
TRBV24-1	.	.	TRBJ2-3	TGTGCCACCAGTGATTTGGAGAGCACAGATACGCAGTATTTT	CATSDLESTDTQYF
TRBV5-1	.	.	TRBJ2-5	TGCGCCAGCAGCTTGGCGGGAGCCGGGACAGAACAAGAGACCCAGTACTTC	CASSLAGAGTEQETQYF
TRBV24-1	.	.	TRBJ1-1	TGTGCCACCAGTGAACCCACGGGCACTGAAGCTTTCTTT	CATSEPTGTEAFF
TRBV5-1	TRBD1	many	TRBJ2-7	TGCGCCAGCAGCTCGGGACAGGGGGCGGACGAGCAGTACTTC	CASSSGQGADEQYF
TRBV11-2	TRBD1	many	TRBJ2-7	TGTGCCAGCAGCTCGACAGGGGGTAACTACGAGCAGTACTTC	CASSSTGGNYEQYF
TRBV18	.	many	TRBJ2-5	TGTGCCAGCTCGCGAGACTTACAAGAGACCCAGTACTTC	CASSRDLQETQYF
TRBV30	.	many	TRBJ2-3	TGTGCCTCGGGACTGCAAGATACGCAGTATTTT	CASGLQDTQYF
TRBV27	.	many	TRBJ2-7	TGTGCCAGCAACTCCCGCCGGGACATCTACGAGCAGTACTTC	CASNSRRDIYEQYF
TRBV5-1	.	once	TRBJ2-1	TGCGCCAGCAGCCCCGGGGCAGCCACCTGGGGTGAGCAGTGCTTC	CASSPGAATWGEQCF
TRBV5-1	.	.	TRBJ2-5	TGCGCCAGCAGCTTTCGTAGTGGGGAGACCCAGTACTTC	CASSFRSGETQYF
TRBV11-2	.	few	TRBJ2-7	TGTGCCAGCAGCTTAGATCTTTCCCTTTTGGCCCAGTCCTACGAGCAGTACTTC	CASSLDLSLLAQSYEQYF
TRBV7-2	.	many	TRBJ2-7	TGTGCCAGCAGCCCGGGACTCTCCCCCTACGAGCAGTACTTC	CASSPGLSPYEQYF
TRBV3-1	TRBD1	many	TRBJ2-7	TGTGCCAGCAGCCAAGGGGACAGGGGGCGCGAGCAGTACTTC	CASSQGDRGREQYF
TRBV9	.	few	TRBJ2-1	TGTGCCAGCAGCCTCCTTTTTGACAGGAACTACAATGAGCAGTTCTTC	CASSLLFDRNYNEQFF
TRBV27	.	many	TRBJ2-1	TGTGCCAGCAGTGTAGTGGGTATTGGGGAGCAGTTCTTC	CASSVVGIGEQFF
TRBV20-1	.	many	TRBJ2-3	TGCAGTGCTAGACCTAGGGCCCAGGGGGGCCCAGATACGCAGTATTTT	CSARPRAQGGPDTQYF
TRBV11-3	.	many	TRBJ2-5	TGTGCCAGCAGCTGGGGGGAGCGCCGAGAGACCCAGTACTTC	CASSWGERRETQYF
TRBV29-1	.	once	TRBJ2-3	TGCAGCGTTGACCCCACTAGTTGGGATGGGGATACGCAGTATTTT	CSVDPTSWDGDTQYF
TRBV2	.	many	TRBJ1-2	TGTGCCAGCAGTGAGCAGGGGTCTACCTATGGCTACACCTTC	CASSEQGSTYGYTF
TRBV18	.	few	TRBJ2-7	TGTGCCAGCTCACCCTCGGGACGGCACGAGGGGCAGTACTTC	CASSPSGRHEGQYF
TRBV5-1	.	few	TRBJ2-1	TGCGCCAGCGGTGGTGTATGGAATGAGCAGTTCTTC	CASGGVWNEQFF
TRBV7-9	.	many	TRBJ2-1	TGTGCCAGCAGCTCCCGACTAGCCTACAATGAGCAGTTCTTC	CASSSRLAYNEQFF
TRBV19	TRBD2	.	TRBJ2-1	TGTGCCAGTAGCCTCCTCCCATTAACTAGCGGGGTCCGGTACAATGAGCAGTTCTTC	CASSLLPLTSGVRYNEQFF
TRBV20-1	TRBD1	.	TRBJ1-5	TGCAGTGCATACCGGGACAGGAACAATCAGCCCCAGCATTTT	CSAYRDRNNQPQHF
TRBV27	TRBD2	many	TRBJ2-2	TGTGCCAGTATCGCCGTCTTACCCATTAGCGGGCCAAAACCCTTGGGCACCGGGGAGCTGTTTTTT	CASIAVLPISGPKPLGTGELFF
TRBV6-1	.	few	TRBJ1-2	TGTGCCAGCAGTGGATTCTTTGGATCAGGCTATGGCTACACCTTC	CASSGFFGSGYGYTF
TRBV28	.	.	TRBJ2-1	TGTGCCAGCAGTTTTGCAGCGGATGAGCAGTTCTTC	CASSFAADEQFF
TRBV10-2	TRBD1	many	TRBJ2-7	TGCGCCAGCAGGTCCGGGACAGGGGTGGCCGAGCAGTACTTC	CASRSGTGVAEQYF
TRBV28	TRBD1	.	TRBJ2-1	TGTGCCAGCTTGGGGACAGGGGCTCTCGGTGAGCAGTTCTTC	CASLGTGALGEQFF
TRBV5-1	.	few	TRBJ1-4	TGCGCCAGCAGCCGGGGAGGAGGGAAAGAAAAACTGTTTTTT	CASSRGGGKEKLFF
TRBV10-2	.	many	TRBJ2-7	TGCGCCAGCAGTGGCGGCAACAGCTACGAGCAGTACTTC	CASSGGNSYEQYF